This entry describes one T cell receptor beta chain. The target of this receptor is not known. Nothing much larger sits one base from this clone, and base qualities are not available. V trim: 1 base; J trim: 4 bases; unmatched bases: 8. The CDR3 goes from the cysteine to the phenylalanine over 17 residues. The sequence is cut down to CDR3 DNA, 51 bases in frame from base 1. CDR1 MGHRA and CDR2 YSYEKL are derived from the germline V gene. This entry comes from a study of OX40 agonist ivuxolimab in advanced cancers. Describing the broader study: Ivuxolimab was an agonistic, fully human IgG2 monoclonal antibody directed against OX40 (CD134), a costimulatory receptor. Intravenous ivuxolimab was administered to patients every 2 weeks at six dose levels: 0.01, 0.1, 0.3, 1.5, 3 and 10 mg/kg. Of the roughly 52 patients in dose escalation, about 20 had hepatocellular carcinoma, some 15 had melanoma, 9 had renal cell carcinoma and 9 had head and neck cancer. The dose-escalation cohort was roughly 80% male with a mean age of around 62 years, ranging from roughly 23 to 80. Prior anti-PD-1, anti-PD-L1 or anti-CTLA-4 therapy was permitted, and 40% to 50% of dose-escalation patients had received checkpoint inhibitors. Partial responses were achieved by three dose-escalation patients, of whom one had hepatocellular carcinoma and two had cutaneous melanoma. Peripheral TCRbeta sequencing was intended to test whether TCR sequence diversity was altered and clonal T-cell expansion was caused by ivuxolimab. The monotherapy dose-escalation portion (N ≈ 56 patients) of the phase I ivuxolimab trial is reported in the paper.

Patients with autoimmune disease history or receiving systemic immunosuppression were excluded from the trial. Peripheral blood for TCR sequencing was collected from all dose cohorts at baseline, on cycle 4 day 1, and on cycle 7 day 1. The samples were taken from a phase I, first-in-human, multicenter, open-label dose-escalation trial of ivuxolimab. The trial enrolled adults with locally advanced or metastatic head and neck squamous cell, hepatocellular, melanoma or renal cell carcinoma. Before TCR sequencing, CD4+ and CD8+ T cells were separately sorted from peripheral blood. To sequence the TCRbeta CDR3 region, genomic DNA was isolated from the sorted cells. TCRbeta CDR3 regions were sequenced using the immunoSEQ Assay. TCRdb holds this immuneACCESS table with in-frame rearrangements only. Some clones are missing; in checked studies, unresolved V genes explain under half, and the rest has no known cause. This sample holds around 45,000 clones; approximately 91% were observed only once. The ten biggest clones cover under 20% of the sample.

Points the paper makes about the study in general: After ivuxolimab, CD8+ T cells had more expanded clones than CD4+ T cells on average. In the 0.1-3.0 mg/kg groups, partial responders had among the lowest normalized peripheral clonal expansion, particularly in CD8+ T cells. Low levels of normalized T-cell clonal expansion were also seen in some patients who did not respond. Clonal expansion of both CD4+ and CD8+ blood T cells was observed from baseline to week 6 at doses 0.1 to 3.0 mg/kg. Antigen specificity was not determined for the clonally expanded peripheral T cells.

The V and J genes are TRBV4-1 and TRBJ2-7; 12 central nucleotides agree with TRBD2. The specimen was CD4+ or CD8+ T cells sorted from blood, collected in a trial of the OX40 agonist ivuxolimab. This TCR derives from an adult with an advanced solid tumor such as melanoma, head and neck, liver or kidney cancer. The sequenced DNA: TGCGCCAGCAGCCAAGGACTAGCGGGGGTGGCGGAGTACGAGCAGTACTTC. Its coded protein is CASSQGLAGVAEYEQYF.